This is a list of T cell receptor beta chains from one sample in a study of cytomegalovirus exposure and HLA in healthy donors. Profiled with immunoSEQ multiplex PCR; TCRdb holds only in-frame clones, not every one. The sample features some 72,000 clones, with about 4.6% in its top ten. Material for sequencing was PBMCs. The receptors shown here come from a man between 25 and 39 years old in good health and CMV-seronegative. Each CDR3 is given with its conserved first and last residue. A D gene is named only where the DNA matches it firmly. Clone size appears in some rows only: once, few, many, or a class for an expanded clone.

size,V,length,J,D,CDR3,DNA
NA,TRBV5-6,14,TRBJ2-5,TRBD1,CASSFYGTEETQYF,TGTGCCAGCAGCTTCTATGGGACAGAAGAGACCCAGTACTTC
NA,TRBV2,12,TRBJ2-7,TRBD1,CASKGTGNEQYF,TGTGCCAGCAAGGGGACAGGGAACGAGCAGTACTTC
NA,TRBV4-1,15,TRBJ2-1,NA,CASSQDRGPYNEQFF,TGCGCCAGCAGCCAAGACAGGGGCCCCTACAATGAGCAGTTCTTC
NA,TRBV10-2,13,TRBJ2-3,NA,CASSRRSTDTQYF,TGCGCCAGCAGTCGGCGGAGCACAGATACGCAGTATTTT
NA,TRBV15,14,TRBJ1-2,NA,CATSRDNRVYGYTF,TGTGCCACCAGCAGAGATAACAGGGTCTATGGCTACACCTTC
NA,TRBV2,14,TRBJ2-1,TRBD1,CASMRDRDYNEQFF,TGTGCCAGCATGAGGGACAGAGACTACAATGAGCAGTTCTTC
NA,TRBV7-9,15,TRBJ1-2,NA,CASSRPTQGAYGYTF,TGTGCCAGCAGCCGACCCACACAGGGTGCCTATGGCTACACCTTC
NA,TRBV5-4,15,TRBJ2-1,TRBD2,CASSYPSGDYNEQFF,TGTGCCAGCAGCTACCCTAGCGGGGACTACAATGAGCAGTTCTTC
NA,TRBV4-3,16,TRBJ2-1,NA,CASSFGLAGSYNEQFF,TGCGCCAGCAGCTTTGGACTGGCGGGCTCCTACAATGAGCAGTTCTTC
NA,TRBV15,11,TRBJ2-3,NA,CATSSRDTQYF,TGTGCCACCAGCAGCCGGGATACGCAGTATTTT
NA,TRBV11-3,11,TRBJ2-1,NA,CASSSGTEQFF,TGTGCCAGCAGCTCCGGGACAGAGCAGTTCTTC
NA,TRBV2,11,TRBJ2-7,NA,CASTSVGGPNF,TGTGCCAGCACCAGTGTCGGGGGGCCGAACTTC
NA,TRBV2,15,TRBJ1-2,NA,CASSEALQGNYGYTF,TGTGCCAGCAGTGAAGCGCTTCAGGGTAACTATGGCTACACCTTC
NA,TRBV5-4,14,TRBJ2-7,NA,CASSLGEAAYEQYF,TGTGCCAGCAGCTTGGGGGAGGCAGCCTACGAGCAGTACTTC
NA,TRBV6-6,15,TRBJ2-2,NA,CASSTDRFKNGELFF,TGTGCCAGCAGTACCGACAGATTCAAGAACGGGGAGCTGTTTTTT
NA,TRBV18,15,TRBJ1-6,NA,CASSPQGRGGSPLHF,TGTGCCAGCTCACCACAGGGCAGGGGTGGATCACCCCTCCACTTT
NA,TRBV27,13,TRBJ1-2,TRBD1,CASSRQGPYGYTF,TGTGCCAGCAGTAGACAGGGGCCCTATGGCTACACCTTC
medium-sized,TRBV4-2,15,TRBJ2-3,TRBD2,CASSPGVAGEVAQYF,TGTGCCAGCAGCCCGGGAGTAGCGGGAGAGGTGGCGCAGTATTTT
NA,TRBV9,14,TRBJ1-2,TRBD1,CASTGTAPNYGYTF,TGTGCTTCAACCGGGACAGCACCTAACTATGGCTACACCTTC
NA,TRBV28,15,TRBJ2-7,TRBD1,CASSPTGALTYEQYF,TGTGCCAGCAGCCCGACAGGGGCGCTTACCTACGAGCAGTACTTC
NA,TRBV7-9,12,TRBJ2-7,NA,CASSGSSYEQYF,TGTGCCAGCAGCGGCAGCTCCTACGAGCAGTACTTC
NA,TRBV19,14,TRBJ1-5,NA,CASSIMRQGPGEHF,TGTGCCAGTAGTATAATGCGTCAGGGGCCCGGGGAGCATTTT
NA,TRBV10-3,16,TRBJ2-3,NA,CAISEMPGQITDTQYF,TGTGCCATCAGTGAGATGCCAGGGCAGATCACAGATACGCAGTATTTT
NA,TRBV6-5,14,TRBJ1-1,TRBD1,CASSRQGAIGEAFF,TGTGCCAGCAGTAGACAGGGGGCGATAGGTGAAGCTTTCTTT
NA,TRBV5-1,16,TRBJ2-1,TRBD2,CASSPQGGGAENEQFF,TGCGCCAGCAGCCCACAGGGCGGGGGGGCTGAGAATGAGCAGTTCTTC
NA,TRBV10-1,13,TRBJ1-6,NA,CASSRATDSPLHF,TGCGCCAGCAGCCGCGCCACGGATTCACCCCTCCACTTT
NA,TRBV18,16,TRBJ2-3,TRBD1,CASSPSPGQDTDTQYF,TGTGCCAGCTCACCCTCGCCGGGACAGGACACAGATACGCAGTATTTT
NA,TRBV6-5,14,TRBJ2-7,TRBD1,CASRYTGDSYEQYF,TGTGCCAGCAGGTATACAGGGGACTCCTACGAGCAGTACTTC
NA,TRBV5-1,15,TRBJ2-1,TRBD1,CASSSPDRGNNEQFF,TGCGCCAGCAGCTCGCCGGACAGGGGAAATAATGAGCAGTTCTTC
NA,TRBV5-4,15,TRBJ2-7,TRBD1,CASSLEGQGHYEQYF,TGTGCCAGCAGCTTGGAAGGACAGGGCCACTACGAGCAGTACTTC
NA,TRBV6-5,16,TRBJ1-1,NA,CASSYNGGSVYAEAFF,TGTGCCAGCAGTTACAATGGGGGCTCGGTCTACGCTGAAGCTTTCTTT
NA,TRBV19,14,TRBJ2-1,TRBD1,CASSMGGQGDEQFF,TGTGCCAGTAGTATGGGGGGACAGGGGGATGAGCAGTTCTTC
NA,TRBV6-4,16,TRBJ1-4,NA,CASSALRGCTNEKLFF,TGTGCCAGCAGTGCCCTTAGAGGGTGCACTAATGAAAAACTGTTTTTT
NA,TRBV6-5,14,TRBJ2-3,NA,CASSYSTSTDTQYF,TGTGCCAGCAGTTACTCGACAAGCACAGATACGCAGTATTTT
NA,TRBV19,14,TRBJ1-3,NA,CASSLRFDGNTIYF,TGTGCCAGTAGTCTCAGGTTCGATGGAAACACCATATATTTT
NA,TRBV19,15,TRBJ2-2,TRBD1,CASSMTGGDTGELFF,TGTGCCAGTAGTATGACAGGGGGAGACACCGGGGAGCTGTTTTTT
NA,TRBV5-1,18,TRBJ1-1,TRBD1,CASSSEVWRGQRNTEAFF,TGCGCCAGCAGCTCGGAGGTCTGGAGGGGACAGCGGAACACTGAAGCTTTCTTT
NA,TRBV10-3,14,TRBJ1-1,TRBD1,CAISYRGWGTEAFF,TGTGCCATCAGCTACAGGGGATGGGGCACTGAAGCTTTCTTT
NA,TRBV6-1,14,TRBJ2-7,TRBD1,CASASRDRAGEQYF,TGTGCCAGCGCGTCCCGGGACAGGGCAGGGGAGCAGTACTTC
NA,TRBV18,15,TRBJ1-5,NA,CASSPPGTSNQPQHF,TGTGCCAGCTCACCCCCCGGGACAAGCAATCAGCCCCAGCATTTT
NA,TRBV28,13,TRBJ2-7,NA,CASSLGTGYEQYF,NA
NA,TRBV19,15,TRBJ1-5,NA,CASSSQGTSNQPQHF,TGTGCCAGTAGTTCACAGGGTACGTCCAATCAGCCCCAGCATTTT
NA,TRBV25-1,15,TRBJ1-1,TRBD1,CASSPSGTGNTEAFF,TGTGCCAGCAGTCCATCGGGGACAGGGAACACTGAAGCTTTCTTT
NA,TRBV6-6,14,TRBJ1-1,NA,CASSDPTGNTEAFF,TGTGCCAGCAGTGATCCCACGGGGAACACTGAAGCTTTCTTT
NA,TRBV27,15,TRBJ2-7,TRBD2,CASSLLAGYNYEQYF,TGTGCCAGCAGTTTACTAGCGGGATACAATTACGAGCAGTACTTC
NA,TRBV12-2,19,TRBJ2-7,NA,CASRGYSGRPRRPTYEQYF,TGTGCAAGTCGCGGTTATAGCGGGAGGCCCCGTCGCCCGACCTACGAGCAGTACTTC
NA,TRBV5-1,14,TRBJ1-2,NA,CASSPRLANYGYTF,TGCGCCAGCAGCCCCAGGTTAGCTAACTATGGCTACACCTTC
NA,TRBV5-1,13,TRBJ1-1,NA,CASSLQGSTEAFF,TGCGCCAGCAGCTTGCAGGGGAGCACTGAAGCTTTCTTT
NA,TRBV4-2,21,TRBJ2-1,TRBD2,CASSQESSIGWASGVRNEQFF,TGTGCCAGCAGCCAAGAGTCTTCGATCGGATGGGCTAGCGGGGTTCGTAATGAGCAGTTCTTC
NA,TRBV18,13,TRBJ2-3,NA,CASSKTSTDTQYF,TGTGCCAGCTCAAAGACTAGCACAGATACGCAGTATTTT
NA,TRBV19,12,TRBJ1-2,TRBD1,CASRDRVYGYTF,TGTGCCAGCAGGGACAGGGTTTATGGCTACACCTTC
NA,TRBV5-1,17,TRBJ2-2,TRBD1,CASSVWTGGFTTGELFF,TGCGCCAGCAGCGTTTGGACAGGGGGCTTTACCACCGGGGAGCTGTTTTTT
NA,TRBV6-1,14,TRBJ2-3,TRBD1,CASSAGGFADTQYF,TGTGCCAGCAGCGCAGGGGGCTTTGCAGATACGCAGTATTTT
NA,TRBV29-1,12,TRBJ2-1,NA,CSVDPLGDEQFF,TGCAGCGTTGATCCATTGGGAGATGAGCAGTTCTTC
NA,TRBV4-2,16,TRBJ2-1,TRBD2,CASSQETSGAYNEQFF,TGTGCCAGCAGCCAAGAAACTAGCGGGGCCTACAATGAGCAGTTCTTC
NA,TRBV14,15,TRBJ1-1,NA,CASSQVMGLDTEAFF,TGTGCCAGCAGCCAAGTTATGGGCTTGGACACTGAAGCTTTCTTT
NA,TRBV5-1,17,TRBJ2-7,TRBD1,CASSSTTGTGGAYEQYF,TGCGCCAGCAGCTCCACAACCGGGACAGGGGGCGCCTACGAGCAGTACTTC